This T cell receptor beta chain was profiled in a study of T cell responses to AZD1222 COVID-19 vaccine. V was trimmed by 2 bases and J by 6 bases, leaving 17 bases between them. CDR1 and CDR2 (germline): MGHDK, SYGVNS. This CDR3 has 16 residues. Repertoires were generated with immunoSEQ multiplex PCR, while TCRdb's copy carries only in-frame clones and drops some. The table has about 97,000 clones, 75% to 90% seen once. The rearrangement joins TRBV25-1 to TRBJ2-1; maybe TRBD2 (5 bases). The receptor's source is an adult in good health. The sample here was peripheral blood, taken on day 0 of AZD1222 vaccination. The CDR3 DNA reads TGTGCCAGCAGTGAAGTTGAGGGCCCCCTCCCCAATGAGCAGTTCTTC. This gives the protein CASSEVEGPLPNEQFF. The entire variable domain, with the rest obtained from reference TRBV25-1 and TRBJ2-1, is as follows: EADIYQTPRYLVIGTGKKITLECSQTMGHDKMYWYQQDPGMELHLIHYSYGVNSTEKGDLSSESTVSRIRTEHFPLTLESARPSHTSQYLCASSEVEGPLPNEQFFGPGTRLTVL.